This entry describes one T cell receptor beta chain. This sample was taken from a study of blood T cell repertoires in COVID-19. Study summary: Sites across the United States, Italy and Spain contributed samples from acute and convalescent COVID-19.

The CDR3 extends over 15 amino acids. With V trimmed by 5 bases and J by 3 bases, 8 bases remained unmatched. The germline V gene encodes CDR1 MGHDK and CDR2 SYGVNS. The Seattle patients joined while their infection was active and were tracked longitudinally afterward. Original methodology: Amplification with reference gene primers provided the estimates of nucleated cell counts. TCRdb keeps only in-frame clones here, not all; method: immunoSEQ multiplex PCR. For V, J and clone size, that table is used; D and trimming come from the DNA. Of approximately 170,000 clones in the sample, 85% were seen once.

The V call is TRBV25-1, the J call TRBJ2-5, with 8 positions matching TRBD1. Sequencing used peripheral blood. The sequence derives from a woman aged 80 or over with COVID-19, enrolled during active disease. The CDR3 protein is CASSMQGAVEETQYF. DNA of the CDR3: TGTGCCAGCAGTATGCAGGGGGCAGTAGAAGAGACCCAGTACTTC.